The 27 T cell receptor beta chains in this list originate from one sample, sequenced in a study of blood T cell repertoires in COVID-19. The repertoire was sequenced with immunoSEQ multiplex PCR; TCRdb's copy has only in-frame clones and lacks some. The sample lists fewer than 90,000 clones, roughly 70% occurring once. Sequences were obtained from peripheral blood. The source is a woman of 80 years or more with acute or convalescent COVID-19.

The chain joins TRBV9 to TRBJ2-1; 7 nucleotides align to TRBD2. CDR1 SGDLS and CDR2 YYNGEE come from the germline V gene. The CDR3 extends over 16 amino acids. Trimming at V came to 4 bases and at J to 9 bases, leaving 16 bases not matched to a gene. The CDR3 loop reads CASSSQFGIAGREQFF. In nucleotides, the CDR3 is TGTGCCAGCAGCTCCCAGTTCGGGATAGCGGGCCGTGAGCAGTTCTTC.

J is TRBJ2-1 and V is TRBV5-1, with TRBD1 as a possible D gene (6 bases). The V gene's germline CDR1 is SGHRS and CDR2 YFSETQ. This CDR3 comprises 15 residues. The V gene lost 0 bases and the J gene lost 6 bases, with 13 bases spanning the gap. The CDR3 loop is CASSLGTESLNEQFF. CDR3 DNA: TGCGCCAGCAGCTTGGGGACAGAGTCTCTCAATGAGCAGTTCTTC.

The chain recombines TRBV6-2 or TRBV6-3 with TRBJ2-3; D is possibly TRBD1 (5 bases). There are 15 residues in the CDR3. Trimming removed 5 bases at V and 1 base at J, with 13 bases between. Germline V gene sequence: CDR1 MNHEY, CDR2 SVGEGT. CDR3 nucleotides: TGTGCCAGCAGTGGCGGTTTAGGGGGCACAGATACGCAGTATTTT. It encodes CASSGGLGGTDTQYF.

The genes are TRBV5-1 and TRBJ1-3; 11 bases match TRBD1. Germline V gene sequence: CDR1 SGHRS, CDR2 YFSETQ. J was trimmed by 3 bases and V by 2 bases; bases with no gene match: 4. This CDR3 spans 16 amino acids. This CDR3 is CASSFGTGGVGNTIYF. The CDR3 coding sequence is TGCGCCAGCAGCTTTGGGACAGGGGGAGTTGGAAACACCATATATTTT.

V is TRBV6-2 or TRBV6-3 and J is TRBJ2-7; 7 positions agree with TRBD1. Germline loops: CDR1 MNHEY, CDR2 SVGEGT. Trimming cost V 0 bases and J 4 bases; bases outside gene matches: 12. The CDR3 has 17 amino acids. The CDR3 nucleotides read TGTGCCAGCAGTTACTCCCCTTACCGGGACAGAACTTACGAGCAGTACTTC. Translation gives CASSYSPYRDRTYEQYF.

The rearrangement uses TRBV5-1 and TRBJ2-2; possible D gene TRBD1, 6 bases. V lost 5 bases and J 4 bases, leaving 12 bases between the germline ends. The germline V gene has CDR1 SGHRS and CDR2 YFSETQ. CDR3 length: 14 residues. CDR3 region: CASRRQESTGELFF. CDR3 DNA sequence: TGCGCCAGCAGGAGACAGGAATCCACCGGGGAGCTGTTTTTT. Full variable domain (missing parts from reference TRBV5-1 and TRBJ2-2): KAGVTQTPRYLIKTRGQQVTLSCSPISGHRSVSWYQQTPGQGLQFLFEYFSETQRNKGNFPGRFSGRQFSNSRSEMNVSTLELGDSALYLCASRRQESTGELFFGEGSRLTVL.

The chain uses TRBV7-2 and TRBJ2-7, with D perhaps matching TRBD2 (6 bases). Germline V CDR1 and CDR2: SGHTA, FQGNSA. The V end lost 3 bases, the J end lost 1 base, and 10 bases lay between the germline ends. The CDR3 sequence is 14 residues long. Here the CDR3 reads CASSFGRGSYEQYF. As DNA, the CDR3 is TGTGCCAGCAGCTTTGGACGGGGGTCCTACGAGCAGTACTTC.

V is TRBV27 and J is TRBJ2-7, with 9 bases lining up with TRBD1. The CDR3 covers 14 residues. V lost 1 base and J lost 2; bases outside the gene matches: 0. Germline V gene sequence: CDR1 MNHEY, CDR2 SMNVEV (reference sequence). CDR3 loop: CASSLWDRAYEQYF. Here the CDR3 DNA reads TGTGCCAGCAGTTTATGGGACAGGGCCTACGAGCAGTACTTC.

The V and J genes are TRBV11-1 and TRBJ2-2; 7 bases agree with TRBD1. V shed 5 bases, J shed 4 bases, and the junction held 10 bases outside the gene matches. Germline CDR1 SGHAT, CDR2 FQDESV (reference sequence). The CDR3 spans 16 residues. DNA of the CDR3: TGTGCCAGCAGCCCGTGGGGGACAGCTTTCACCGGGGAGCTGTTTTTT. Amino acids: CASSPWGTAFTGELFF.

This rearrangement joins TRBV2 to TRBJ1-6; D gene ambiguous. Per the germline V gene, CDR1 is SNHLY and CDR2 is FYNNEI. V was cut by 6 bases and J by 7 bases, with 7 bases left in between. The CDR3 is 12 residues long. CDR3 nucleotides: TGTGCCAGCAGGGCGGAAAATTCACCCCTCCACTTT. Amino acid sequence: CASRAENSPLHF.

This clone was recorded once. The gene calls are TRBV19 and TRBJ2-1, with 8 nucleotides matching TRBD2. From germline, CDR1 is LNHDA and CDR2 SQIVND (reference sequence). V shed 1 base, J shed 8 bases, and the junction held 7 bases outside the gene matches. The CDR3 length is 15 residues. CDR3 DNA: TGTGCCAGTAGTATAGTACGGGGGGGCAGTTATGAGCAGTTCTTC. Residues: CASSIVRGGSYEQFF.

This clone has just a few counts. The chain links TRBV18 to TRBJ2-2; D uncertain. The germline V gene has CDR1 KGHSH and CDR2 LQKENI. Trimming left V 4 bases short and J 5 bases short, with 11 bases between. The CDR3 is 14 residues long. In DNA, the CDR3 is TGTGCCAGCTCACTTGACACGGTTACCGGGGAGCTGTTTTTT. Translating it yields CASSLDTVTGELFF.

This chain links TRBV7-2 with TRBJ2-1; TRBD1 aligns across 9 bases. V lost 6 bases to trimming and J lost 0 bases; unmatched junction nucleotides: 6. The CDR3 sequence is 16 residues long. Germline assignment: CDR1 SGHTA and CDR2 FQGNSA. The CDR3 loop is CASRGTGTGSYNEQFF. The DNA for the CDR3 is TGTGCCAGCAGGGGGACAGGGACAGGCTCCTACAATGAGCAGTTCTTC.

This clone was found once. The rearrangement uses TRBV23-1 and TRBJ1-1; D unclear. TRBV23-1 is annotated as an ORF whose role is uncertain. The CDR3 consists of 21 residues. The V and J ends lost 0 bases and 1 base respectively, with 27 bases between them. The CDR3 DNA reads TGCGCCAGCAGTCAATCAGGAAGCCCGGGAAGAAGCTTTAGAAGGAACACTGAAGCTTTCTTT. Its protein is CASSQSGSPGRSFRRNTEAFF.

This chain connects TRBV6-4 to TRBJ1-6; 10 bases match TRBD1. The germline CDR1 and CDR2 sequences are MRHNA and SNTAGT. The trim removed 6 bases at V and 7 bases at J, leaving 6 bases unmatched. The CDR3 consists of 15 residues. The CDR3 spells CASSPDRGWNSPLHF. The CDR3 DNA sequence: TGTGCCAGCAGCCCGGACAGGGGGTGGAATTCACCCCTCCACTTT.

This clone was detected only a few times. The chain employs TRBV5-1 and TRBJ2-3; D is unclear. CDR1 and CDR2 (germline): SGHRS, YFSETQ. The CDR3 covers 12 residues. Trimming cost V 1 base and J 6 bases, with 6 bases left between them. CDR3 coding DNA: TGCGCCAGCAGCTTGTTGGAGGATACGCAGTATTTT. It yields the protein CASSLLEDTQYF.

For the CDR3, the DNA is TGTGCCAGTAGTATATCGGTGAGGGAGACCCAGTACTTC. It is translated as CASSISVRETQYF. The chain combines TRBV19 with TRBJ2-5; D uncertain. Per the germline V gene, CDR1 is LNHDA and CDR2 is SQIVND (reference sequence). CDR3 size: 13 residues. V was trimmed by 2 bases and J by 5 bases, leaving 9 bases between them. The full variable domain, in which reference TRBV19 and TRBJ2-5 provide the parts outside the CDR3, is DGGITQSPKYLFRKEGQNVTLSCEQNLNHDAMYWYRQDPGQGLRLIYYSQIVNDFQKGDIAEGYSVSREKKESFPLTVTSAQKNPTAFYLCASSISVRETQYFGPGTRLLVL.

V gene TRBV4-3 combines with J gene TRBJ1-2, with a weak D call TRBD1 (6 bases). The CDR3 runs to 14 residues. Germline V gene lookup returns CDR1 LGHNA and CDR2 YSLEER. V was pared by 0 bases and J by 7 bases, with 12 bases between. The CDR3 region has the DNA TGCGCCAGCAGCCAAGATAGACAGGTTATTGGCTACACCTTC. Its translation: CASSQDRQVIGYTF.

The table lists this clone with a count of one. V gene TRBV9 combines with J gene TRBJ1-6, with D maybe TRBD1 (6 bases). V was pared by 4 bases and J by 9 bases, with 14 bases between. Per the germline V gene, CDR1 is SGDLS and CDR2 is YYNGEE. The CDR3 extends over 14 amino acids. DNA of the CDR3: TGTGCCAGCAGCTCCACAGGGTTAGGTTCACCCCTCCACTTT. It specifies CASSSTGLGSPLHF.

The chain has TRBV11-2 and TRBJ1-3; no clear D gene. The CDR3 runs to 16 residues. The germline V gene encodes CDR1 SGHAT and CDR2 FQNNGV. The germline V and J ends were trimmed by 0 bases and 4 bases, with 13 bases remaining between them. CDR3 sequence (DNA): TGTGCCAGCAGCTTAGACCAGATCAACCTCGGAAACACCATATATTTT. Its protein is CASSLDQINLGNTIYF.

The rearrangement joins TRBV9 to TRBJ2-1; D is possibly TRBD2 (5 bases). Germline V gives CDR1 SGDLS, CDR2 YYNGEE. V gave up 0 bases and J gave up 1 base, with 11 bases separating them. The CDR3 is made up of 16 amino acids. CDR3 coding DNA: TGTGCCAGCAGCGTAGTTTGGACGGGGTCCTACAATGAGCAGTTCTTC. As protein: CASSVVWTGSYNEQFF.

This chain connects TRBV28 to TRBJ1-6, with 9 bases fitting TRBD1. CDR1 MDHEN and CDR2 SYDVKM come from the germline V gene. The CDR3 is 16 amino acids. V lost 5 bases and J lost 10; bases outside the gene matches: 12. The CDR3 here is CASSRRMGQGPSPLHF. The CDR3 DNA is TGTGCCAGCAGTCGGAGGATGGGACAGGGCCCCTCACCCCTCCACTTT.

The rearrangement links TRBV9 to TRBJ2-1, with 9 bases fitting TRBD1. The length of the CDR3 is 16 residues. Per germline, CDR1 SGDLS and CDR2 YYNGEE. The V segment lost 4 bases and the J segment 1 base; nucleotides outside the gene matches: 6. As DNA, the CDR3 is TGTGCCAGCAGCCCTGGGACAGGGTCATCCTACAATGAGCAGTTCTTC. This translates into CASSPGTGSSYNEQFF.

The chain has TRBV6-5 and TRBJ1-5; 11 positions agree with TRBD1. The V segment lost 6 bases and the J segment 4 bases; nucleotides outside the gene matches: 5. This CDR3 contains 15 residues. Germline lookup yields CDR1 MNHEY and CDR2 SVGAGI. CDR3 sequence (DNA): TGTGCCAGCAGGGGACAGGGGGTTTCAAATCAGCCCCAGCATTTT. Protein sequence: CASRGQGVSNQPQHF.

The CDR3: CASSQRQGGYGYTF. The DNA for the CDR3 is TGTGCCAGCAGCCAAAGACAGGGAGGCTATGGCTACACCTTC. The chain joins TRBV3-1 (or the pseudogene TRBV3-2) to TRBJ1-2; 7 bases fit TRBD1. There are 14 residues in the CDR3. Per germline, CDR1 LGHDT and CDR2 YNNKEL (reference sequence). The J segment lost 4 bases and the V segment lost 2 bases, leaving 4 bases of the junction unmatched.

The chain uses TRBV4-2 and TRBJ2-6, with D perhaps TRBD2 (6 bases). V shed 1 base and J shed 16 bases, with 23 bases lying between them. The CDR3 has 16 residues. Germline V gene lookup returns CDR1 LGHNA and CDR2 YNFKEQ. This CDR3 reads CASSQVLVLAPSALTF. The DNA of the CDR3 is TGTGCCAGCAGCCAAGTTCTTGTGTTGGCCCCTAGCGCGCTGACTTTC.

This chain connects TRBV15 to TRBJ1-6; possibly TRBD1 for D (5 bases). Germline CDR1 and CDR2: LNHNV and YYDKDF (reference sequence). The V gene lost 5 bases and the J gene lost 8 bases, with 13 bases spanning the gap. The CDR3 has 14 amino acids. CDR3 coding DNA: TGTGCCACCAGCGGAACCCTAGGGGATTCACCCCTCCACTTT. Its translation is CATSGTLGDSPLHF.